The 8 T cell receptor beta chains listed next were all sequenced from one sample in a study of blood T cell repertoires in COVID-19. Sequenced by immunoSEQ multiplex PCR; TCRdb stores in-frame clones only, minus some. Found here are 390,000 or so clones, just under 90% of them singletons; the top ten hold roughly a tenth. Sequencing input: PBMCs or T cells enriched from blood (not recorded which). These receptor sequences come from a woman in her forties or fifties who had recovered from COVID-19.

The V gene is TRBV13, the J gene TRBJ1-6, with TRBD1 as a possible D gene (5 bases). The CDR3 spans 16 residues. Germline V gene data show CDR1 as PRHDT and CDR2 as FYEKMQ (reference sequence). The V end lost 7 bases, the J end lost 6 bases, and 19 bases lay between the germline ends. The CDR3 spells CASKSGGRGSNSPLHF. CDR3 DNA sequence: TGTGCCAGCAAATCTGGAGGTCGGGGGAGTAATTCACCCCTCCACTTT.

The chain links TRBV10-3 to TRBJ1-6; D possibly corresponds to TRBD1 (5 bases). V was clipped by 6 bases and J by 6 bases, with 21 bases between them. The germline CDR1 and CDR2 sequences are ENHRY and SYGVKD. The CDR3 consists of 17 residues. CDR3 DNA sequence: TGTGCCATCAGGCGAGACGGGGGTGTTGACCTTAATTCACCCCTCCACTTT. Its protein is CAIRRDGGVDLNSPLHF.

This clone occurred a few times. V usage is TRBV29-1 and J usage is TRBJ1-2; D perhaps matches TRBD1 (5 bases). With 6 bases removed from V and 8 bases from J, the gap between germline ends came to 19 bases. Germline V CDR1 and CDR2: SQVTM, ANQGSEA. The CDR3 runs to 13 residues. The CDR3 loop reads CSVPSDNAWGYTF. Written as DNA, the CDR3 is TGCAGCGTCCCCTCGGACAACGCTTGGGGCTACACCTTC.

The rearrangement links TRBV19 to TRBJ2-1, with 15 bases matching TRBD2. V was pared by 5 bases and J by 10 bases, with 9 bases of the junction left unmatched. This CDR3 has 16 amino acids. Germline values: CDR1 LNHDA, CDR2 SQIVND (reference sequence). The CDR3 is CASSQRGTSGRREQFF. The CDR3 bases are TGTGCCAGTAGTCAACGCGGGACTAGCGGGAGGAGGGAGCAGTTCTTC.

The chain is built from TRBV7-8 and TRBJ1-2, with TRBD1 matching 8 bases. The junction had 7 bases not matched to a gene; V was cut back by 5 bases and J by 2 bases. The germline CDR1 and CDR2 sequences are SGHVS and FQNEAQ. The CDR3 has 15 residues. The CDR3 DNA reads TGTGCCAGCAGCCCTCGGGGACAGGAGAACTATGGCTACACCTTC. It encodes CASSPRGQENYGYTF.

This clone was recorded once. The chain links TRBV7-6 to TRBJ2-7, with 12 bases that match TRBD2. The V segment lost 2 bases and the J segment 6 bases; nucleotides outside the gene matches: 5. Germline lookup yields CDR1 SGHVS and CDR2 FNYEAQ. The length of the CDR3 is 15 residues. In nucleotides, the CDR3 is TGTGCCAGCAGCTTATCTAGCGGGGGGGGCACCGAGCAGTACTTC. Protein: CASSLSSGGGTEQYF.

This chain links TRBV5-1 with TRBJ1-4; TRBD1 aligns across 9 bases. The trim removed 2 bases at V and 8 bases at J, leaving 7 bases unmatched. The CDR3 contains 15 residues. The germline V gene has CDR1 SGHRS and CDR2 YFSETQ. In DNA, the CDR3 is TGCGCCAGCAGCTTCCGGACAGGGGATGAGGAAAAACTGTTTTTT. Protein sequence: CASSFRTGDEEKLFF.

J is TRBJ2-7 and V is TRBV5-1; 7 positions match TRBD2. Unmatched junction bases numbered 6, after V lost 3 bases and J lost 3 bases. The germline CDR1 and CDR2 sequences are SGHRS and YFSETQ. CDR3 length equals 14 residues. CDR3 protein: CASSWGGTYYEQYF. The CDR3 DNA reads TGCGCCAGCAGCTGGGGGGGAACCTACTACGAGCAGTACTTC.